This TCR beta chain was captured by sequencing in a study of Ad26.COV2.S vaccination and SARS-CoV-2 variants. Notes on the study in general: Researchers reported similar non-spike TCR breadth in vaccine and placebo recipients. Possibly, TCR breadth and depth analyses underestimated total T cell responses.

Profiled with immunoSEQ multiplex PCR; TCRdb holds only in-frame clones, not every one. The repertoire consists of roughly 420,000 clones, with nearly 90% occurring once and the leading ten covering over 2.5%. A word on this clone: The antigen remains unidentified.

Treatment meaning: over 15 received Ad26.COV2.S at low or high dose, single or two shots; several received placebo; per-sample allocation not given. It was on day 63 after the first vaccine or placebo injection that samples were taken. An adult donor aged 18-55 years was enrolled in Boston. Ad26.COV2.S expressed prefusion-stabilized spike from the original Wuhan strain. This CDR3 comprises 16 residues. The V end was cut by 7 bases, the J end by 0 bases, with 16 bases between. CDR1 LNHDA and CDR2 SQIVND come from the germline V gene (reference sequence). Material: peripheral blood, obtained in a trial of Ad26.COV2.S vaccine versus placebo. This chain connects TRBV19 to TRBJ1-5; D might be TRBD1 (6 bases). The origin of this receptor is a person between 18 and 59 years old who received the Ad26.COV2.S COVID-19 vaccine or a placebo. The CDR3 nucleotides read TGTGCCAGTACCCGATCGACAGGACTTAGCAATCAGCCCCAGCATTTT. Its translation is CASTRSTGLSNQPQHF. The full variable domain, completed using reference TRBV19 and TRBJ1-5, is DGGITQSPKYLFRKEGQNVTLSCEQNLNHDAMYWYRQDPGQGLRLIYYSQIVNDFQKGDIAEGYSVSREKKESFPLTVTSAQKNPTAFYLCASTRSTGLSNQPQHFGDGTRLSIL.